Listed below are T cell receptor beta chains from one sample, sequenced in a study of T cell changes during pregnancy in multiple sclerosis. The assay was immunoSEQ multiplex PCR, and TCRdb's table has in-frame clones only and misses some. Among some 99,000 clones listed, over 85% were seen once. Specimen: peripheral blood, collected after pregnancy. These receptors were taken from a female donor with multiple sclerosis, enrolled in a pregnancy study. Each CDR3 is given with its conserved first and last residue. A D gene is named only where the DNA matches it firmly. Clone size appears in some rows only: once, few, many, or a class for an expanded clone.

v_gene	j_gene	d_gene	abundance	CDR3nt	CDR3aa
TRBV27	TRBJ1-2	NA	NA	TGTGCCAGCAGTTTATCCTCACCTCCTACCCATGGCTACACCTTC	CASSLSSPPTHGYTF
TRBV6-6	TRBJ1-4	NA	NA	TGTGCCAGCAGCTACCCGCCGGGGGCTAATGAAAAACTGTTTTTT	CASSYPPGANEKLFF
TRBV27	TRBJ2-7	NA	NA	TGTGCCAGCAGTTTATTTTTGAGCTCCTACGAGCAGTACTTC	CASSLFLSSYEQYF
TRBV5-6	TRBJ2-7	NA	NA	TGTGCCAGCAGCCGTGGACAGTTCTACGAGCAGTACTTC	CASSRGQFYEQYF
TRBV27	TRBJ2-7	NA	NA	TGTGCCAGCAGTTTCAGGGTCCCGGGCTACGAGCAGTACTTC	CASSFRVPGYEQYF
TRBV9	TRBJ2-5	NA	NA	TGTGCCAGCAGCGTAGGGAGGGGGCAGCAAGAGACCCAGTACTTC	CASSVGRGQQETQYF
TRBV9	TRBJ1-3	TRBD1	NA	TGTGCCAGCAGCGCTGGACAGGGAACCTCTGGAAACACCATATATTTT	CASSAGQGTSGNTIYF
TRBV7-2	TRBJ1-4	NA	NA	TGTGCCAGCAGCTTAGGGGCGGGAGGACTCAATGAAAAACTGTTTTTT	CASSLGAGGLNEKLFF
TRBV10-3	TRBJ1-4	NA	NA	TGTGCCATCAGTGAGTCTGGGGCAGCCACTAATGAAAAACTGTTTTTT	CAISESGAATNEKLFF
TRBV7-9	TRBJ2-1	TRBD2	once	TGTGCCAGCAGCCCCGCCGGGACTAGCGCCTACAATGAGCAGTTCTTC	CASSPAGTSAYNEQFF
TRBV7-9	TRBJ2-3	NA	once	TGTGCCAGCAGCCAGTGGGGGGAACAGTCGGATACGCAGTATTTT	CASSQWGEQSDTQYF
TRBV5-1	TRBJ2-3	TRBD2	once	TGCGCCAGCAGCGCAGGACTAGCGGGCCTCACAGATACGCAGTATTTT	CASSAGLAGLTDTQYF
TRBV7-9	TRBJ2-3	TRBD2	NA	TGTGCCAGCAGCTTATTTGGGCGCGGGAGGTTTGGCACAGATACGCAGTATTTT	CASSLFGRGRFGTDTQYF
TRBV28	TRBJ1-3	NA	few	TGTGCCAGCAGTACACACAGGGCTGGAAACACCATATATTTT	CASSTHRAGNTIYF
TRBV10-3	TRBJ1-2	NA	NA	TGTGCCATCAGTGAGTTTCCCGATCTATTAGGAGACTATGGCTACACCTTC	CAISEFPDLLGDYGYTF
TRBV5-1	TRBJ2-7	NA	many	TGCGCCAGCAGCTTGAGCCCCGGGGGCTCCTACGAGCAGTACTTC	CASSLSPGGSYEQYF
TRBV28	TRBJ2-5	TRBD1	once	TGTGCCAGCAGCCTGACAGGGGGCGGCCAAGAGACCCAGTACTTC	CASSLTGGGQETQYF
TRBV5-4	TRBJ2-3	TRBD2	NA	TGTGCCAGCAGTCACACTAGCGCAGATACGCAGTATTTT	CASSHTSADTQYF
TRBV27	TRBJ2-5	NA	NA	TGTGCCAGCAGTTTATCACTTGGGGGACATGAGACCCAGTACTTC	CASSLSLGGHETQYF
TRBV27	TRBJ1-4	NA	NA	TGTGCCAGCCTCAATCTGACAGGCGGAAAACTGTTTTTT	CASLNLTGGKLFF
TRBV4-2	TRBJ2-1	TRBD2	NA	TGTGCCAGCAGCCAAGATTGGGGACTAGCGGGCAACAATGAGCAGTTCTTC	CASSQDWGLAGNNEQFF
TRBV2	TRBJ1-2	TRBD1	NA	TGTGCCAGCAGTGAATCCGACAGGGGCCGATATGGCTACACCTTC	CASSESDRGRYGYTF
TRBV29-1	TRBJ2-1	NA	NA	TGCAGCGTTGAAGGCTTACTAGGCAATGAGCAGTTCTTC	CSVEGLLGNEQFF
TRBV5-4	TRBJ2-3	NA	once	TGTGCCAGCAGGGACAGGACTACCAGTTATAGCACAGATACGCAGTATTTT	CASRDRTTSYSTDTQYF
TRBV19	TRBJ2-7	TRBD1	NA	TGTGCCAGTAGTAGGGCCGGGACAGCGTCCTACGAGCAGTACTTC	CASSRAGTASYEQYF
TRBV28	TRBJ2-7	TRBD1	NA	TGTGCCAGCAGCGACAGGGTCGGCTACGAGCAGTACTTC	CASSDRVGYEQYF
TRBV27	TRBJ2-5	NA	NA	TGTGCCAGCAGGAGGGGACTCTCGTACCAAGAGACCCAGTACTTC	CASRRGLSYQETQYF
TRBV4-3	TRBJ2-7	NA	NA	TGCGCCAGCAGCCAAGGAGTAGCGGCCTCCTACGAGCAGTACTTC	CASSQGVAASYEQYF
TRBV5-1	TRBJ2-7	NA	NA	TGCGCCAGCAGGGTTGCGGCACACTACGAGCAGTACTTC	CASRVAAHYEQYF
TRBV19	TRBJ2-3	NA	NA	TGTGCCAGTAGTATTACCCCGCTGGCCACAGATACGCAGTATTTT	CASSITPLATDTQYF
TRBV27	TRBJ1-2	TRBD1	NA	TGTGCCAGCAGTGGGGACGGGACAGGGGGCCCTGGCTACACCTTC	CASSGDGTGGPGYTF
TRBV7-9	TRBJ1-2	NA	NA	TGTGCCAGCAGCTTAGGCTCGGGGGGCCGAGGCTACACCTTC	CASSLGSGGRGYTF
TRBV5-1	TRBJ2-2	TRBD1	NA	TGCGCCAGCAGCCGTTCCCAGGGGGCCGGCGGGGAGCTGTTTTTT	CASSRSQGAGGELFF
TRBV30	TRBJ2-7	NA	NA	TGTGCCTGGAGGGCAGGGATCTACGAGCAGTACTTC	CAWRAGIYEQYF
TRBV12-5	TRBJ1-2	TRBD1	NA	TGTGCTAGTGGTTTGGTACTAGGGACAGGGTACTATGGCTACACCTTC	CASGLVLGTGYYGYTF
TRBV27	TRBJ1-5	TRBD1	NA	TGTGCCAGCAGCCGGGACAGAGATCAGCCCCAGCATTTT	CASSRDRDQPQHF
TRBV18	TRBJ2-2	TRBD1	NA	TGTGCCAGCTCACCAAGACAGGGTACAACAGACGGGGAGCTGTTTTTT	CASSPRQGTTDGELFF
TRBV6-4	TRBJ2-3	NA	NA	TGTGCCAGCAGTGACTCAGGACAGACCACAGATACGCAGTATTTT	CASSDSGQTTDTQYF
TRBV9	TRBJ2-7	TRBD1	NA	TGTGCCAGCAGCGGGACAGGGGGATCTACCTACGAGCAGTACTTC	CASSGTGGSTYEQYF
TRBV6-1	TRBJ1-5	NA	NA	TGTGCCAGCAGTAAGTCAGGGATAAGCAATCAGCCCCAGCATTTT	CASSKSGISNQPQHF
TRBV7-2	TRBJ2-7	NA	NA	TGTGCCAGCAGCTTAGTATCCTACGGCGAGCAGTACTTC	CASSLVSYGEQYF
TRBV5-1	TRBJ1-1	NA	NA	TGCGCCAGCAGCTTGGCAGGGGCCCCATCGGCAGCTTTCTTT	CASSLAGAPSAAFF
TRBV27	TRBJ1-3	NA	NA	TGTGCCAGCAGACTAACCGGGACAACTGGAAACACCATATATTTT	CASRLTGTTGNTIYF
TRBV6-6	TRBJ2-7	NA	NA	TGTGCCAGCAGTTACTCCGCGAGAACCTACGAGCAGTACTTC	CASSYSARTYEQYF
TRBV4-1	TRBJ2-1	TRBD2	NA	TGCGCCAGCAGCCAAGTTGGGGTGACTAGCGGTAACAATGAGCAGTTCTTC	CASSQVGVTSGNNEQFF
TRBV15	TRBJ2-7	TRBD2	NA	TGTGCCACCAGCTCTCGGACTAGCGGGAAGTACTACGAGCAGTACTTC	CATSSRTSGKYYEQYF
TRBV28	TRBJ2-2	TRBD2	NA	TGTGCCAGCAGTACTCTGGCGGGAGGACCCGGGGAGCTGTTTTTT	CASSTLAGGPGELFF
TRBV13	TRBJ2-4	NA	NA	TGTGCCAGCAGCTTAGTTACGTTGAACACAGGGCTAGCCAAAAACATTCAGTACTTC	CASSLVTLNTGLAKNIQYF
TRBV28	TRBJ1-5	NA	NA	TGTGCCACCCGGCGGGGGAGGGATCGGGCGAGTCAGCCCCAGCATTTT	CATRRGRDRASQPQHF
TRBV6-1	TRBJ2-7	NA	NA	TGTGCCAGCAGTGTCCAGGGGTTCACCTACGAGCAGTACTTC	CASSVQGFTYEQYF
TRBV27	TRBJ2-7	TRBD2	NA	TGTGCCAGCAGTTTGACGGGACTAGTAAGCTACGAGCAGTACTTC	CASSLTGLVSYEQYF
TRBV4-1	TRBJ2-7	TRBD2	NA	TGCGCCAGCAGCCAATTGGGACTAGCGCCCTCGAGCTCCTACGAGCAGTACTTC	CASSQLGLAPSSSYEQYF
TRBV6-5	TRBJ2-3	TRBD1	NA	TGTGCCAGCAGTTCGGGACAGGGGGGAGATACGCAGTATTTT	CASSSGQGGDTQYF